These T cell receptor beta chains were read from a single sample in a study of cytomegalovirus exposure and HLA in healthy donors. Here immunoSEQ multiplex PCR was the method, and the copy in TCRdb shows in-frame clones only, minus some. The repertoire includes approximately 240,000 clones, around 80% of them detected once, and around 2.9% sits in the top ten. Sequencing input: PBMCs. The receptors derive from a woman in her sixties or seventies in good health and CMV-seropositive. Both conserved end residues are part of each CDR3. The order of the fields is J gene, clone size, D gene, V gene, CDR3 protein, CDR3 DNA. A D gene is named only where the DNA matches it firmly. Size is omitted from some rows. Given values are once, few, many or a class for expanded clones.

>TRBJ2-7|-|TRBD1|TRBV6-6
CASVGTGRYEQYF
TGTGCCAGCGTTGGGACAGGGCGCTACGAGCAGTACTTC
>TRBJ2-1|few|-|TRBV6-6
CASRLQGPNEQFF
TGTGCCAGCAGGCTACAGGGACCCAATGAGCAGTTCTTC
>TRBJ2-5|-|TRBD2|TRBV4-2
CASSQSPGLAGGTQYF
TGTGCCAGCAGCCAGAGCCCGGGACTAGCCGGAGGGACCCAGTACTTC
>TRBJ2-3|-|-|TRBV20-1
CSARKTDTQYF
TGCAGTGCGCGGAAGACAGATACGCAGTATTTT
>TRBJ2-1|-|TRBD2|TRBV5-4
CASSLGSGGLSYNEQFF
TGTGCCAGCAGCTTAGGAAGCGGGGGGTTATCCTACAATGAGCAGTTCTTC
>TRBJ1-5|once|-|TRBV18
CASSQTGDQPQHF
TGTGCCAGCTCACAAACAGGCGATCAGCCCCAGCATTTT
>TRBJ2-5|-|-|TRBV28
CASSFGRAGRETQYF
TGTGCCAGCAGTTTCGGCCGCGCGGGACGGGAGACCCAGTACTTC
>TRBJ2-2|-|TRBD1|TRBV28
CASRKDRGLDTGELFF
TGTGCCAGCAGGAAAGACAGGGGGCTCGACACCGGGGAGCTGTTTTTT
>TRBJ1-5|-|-|TRBV4-1
CASSQDSQGRNQPQHF
TGCGCCAGCAGCCAAGATTCCCAGGGTCGCAATCAGCCCCAGCATTTT
>TRBJ1-5|-|TRBD1|TRBV6-5
CASSPGQVQGQPQHF
TGTGCCAGCAGCCCTGGACAGGTACAGGGACAGCCCCAGCATTTT
>TRBJ2-5|-|TRBD2|TRBV18
CASSPQSGRDETQYF
TGTGCCAGCTCACCCCAGTCGGGGAGGGATGAGACCCAGTACTTC
>TRBJ2-3|few|TRBD1|TRBV5-1
CASSYGQDTDTQYF
TGCGCCAGCAGCTATGGACAGGACACAGATACGCAGTATTTT
>TRBJ2-1|-|TRBD2|TRBV2
CASRGFLAANEQFF
TGTGCCAGCAGAGGATTCCTAGCGGCCAATGAGCAGTTCTTC
>TRBJ2-7|-|TRBD1|TRBV27
CASRDIQGGHEQYF
TGTGCCAGCAGGGACATACAGGGGGGCCACGAGCAGTACTTC
>TRBJ1-6|-|-|TRBV9
CASSVASILENSPLHF
TGTGCCAGCAGCGTAGCCTCTATCCTCGAAAATTCACCCCTCCACTTT
>TRBJ1-6|few|-|TRBV6-1
CASSDPTPSPLHF
TGTGCCAGCAGTGACCCCACACCCTCCCCCCTCCACTTT
>TRBJ1-3|few|TRBD1|TRBV6-1
CASRQGANTIYF
TGTGCCAGCAGACAGGGGGCTAACACCATATATTTT
>TRBJ1-2|few|-|TRBV5-4
CASSFNNYGYTF
TGTGCCAGCAGCTTTAATAACTATGGCTACACCTTC
>TRBJ1-5|-|-|TRBV4-1
CASSQGSQDNQPQHF
TGCGCCAGCAGCCAAGGGTCCCAGGACAATCAGCCCCAGCATTTT
>TRBJ2-2|-|TRBD2|TRBV2
CASRSGLTGGGTGELFF
TGTGCCAGCAGATCCGGACTAACGGGAGGGGGGACCGGGGAGCTGTTTTTT
>TRBJ2-1|few|TRBD1|TRBV7-2
CASSLTGQAYNEQFF
TGTGCCAGCAGCTTAACTGGACAGGCGTACAATGAGCAGTTCTTC
>TRBJ2-7|once|-|TRBV9
CASSVDFSYEQYF
TGTGCCAGCAGCGTTGACTTCTCCTACGAGCAGTACTTC
>TRBJ2-3|-|TRBD1|TRBV30
CAWIQGGGDTQYF
TGTGCCTGGATACAGGGGGGTGGAGATACGCAGTATTTT
>TRBJ2-7|-|TRBD2|TRBV15
CATSRDMAGDYEQYF
TGTGCCACCAGCAGAGATATGGCGGGAGACTACGAGCAGTACTTC
>TRBJ2-3|few|-|TRBV4-1
CASSMVADTQYF
TGCGCCAGCAGCATGGTAGCAGATACGCAGTATTTT
>TRBJ2-5|-|TRBD2|TRBV5-6
CASSLVGLAVQETQYF
TGTGCCAGCAGCTTGGTTGGTCTAGCGGTCCAAGAGACCCAGTACTTC
>TRBJ2-1|once|TRBD2|TRBV2
CASSLAGGGPYNEQFF
TGTGCCAGCAGTTTAGCGGGAGGTGGGCCCTACAATGAGCAGTTCTTC
>TRBJ2-1|few|-|TRBV5-1
CASSLRGAVYNEQFF
TGCGCCAGCAGCTTGCGTGGGGCAGTCTACAATGAGCAGTTCTTC
>TRBJ1-3|-|TRBD1|TRBV5-5
CASSVATGLGNTIYF
TGTGCCAGCAGCGTGGCGACAGGGCTTGGAAACACCATATATTTT
>TRBJ2-4|-|TRBD1|TRBV19
CASSLTGAANIQYF
TGTGCCAGTAGTTTGACAGGGGCAGCAAACATTCAGTACTTC
>TRBJ2-3|few|TRBD2|TRBV18
CASSSTSGTDTQYF
TGTGCCAGCTCATCGACTAGCGGCACAGATACGCAGTATTTT
>TRBJ1-2|-|-|TRBV7-9
CSSSAGVGYTF
TGTTCCAGCAGCGCGGGGGTTGGCTACACCTTC
>TRBJ2-7|few|-|TRBV5-4
CASSLRENYEQYF
TGTGCCAGCAGCTTGCGGGAAAACTACGAGCAGTACTTC